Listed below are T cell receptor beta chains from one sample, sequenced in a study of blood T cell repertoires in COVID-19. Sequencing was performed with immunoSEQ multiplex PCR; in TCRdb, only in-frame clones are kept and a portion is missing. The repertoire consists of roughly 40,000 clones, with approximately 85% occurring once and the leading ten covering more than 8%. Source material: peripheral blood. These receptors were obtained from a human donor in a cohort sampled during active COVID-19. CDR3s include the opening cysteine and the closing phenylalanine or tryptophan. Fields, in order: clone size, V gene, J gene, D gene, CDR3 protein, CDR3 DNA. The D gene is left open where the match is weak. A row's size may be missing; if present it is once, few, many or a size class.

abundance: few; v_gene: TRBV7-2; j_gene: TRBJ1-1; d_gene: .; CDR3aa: CASSGQLNTEAFF; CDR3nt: TGTGCCAGCAGTGGACAGTTGAACACTGAAGCTTTCTTT
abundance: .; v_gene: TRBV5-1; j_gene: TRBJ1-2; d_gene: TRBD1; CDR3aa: CASSLGTGGSYGYTF; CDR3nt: TGCGCCAGCAGCTTGGGGACAGGGGGAAGCTATGGCTACACCTTC
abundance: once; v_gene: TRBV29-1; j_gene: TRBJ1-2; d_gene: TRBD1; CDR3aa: CSVGQGDGYTF; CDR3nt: TGCAGCGTCGGACAGGGTGATGGCTACACCTTC
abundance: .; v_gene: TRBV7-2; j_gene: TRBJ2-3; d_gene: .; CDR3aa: CASSLLASSTDTQYF; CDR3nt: TGTGCCAGCAGCTTACTAGCGTCTAGCACAGATACGCAGTATTTT
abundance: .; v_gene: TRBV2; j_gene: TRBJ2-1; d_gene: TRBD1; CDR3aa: CASNTPLGQGLYYVGNEQFF; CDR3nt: TGTGCCAGCAACACACCCTTGGGACAGGGACTATATTACGTGGGCAATGAGCAGTTCTTC
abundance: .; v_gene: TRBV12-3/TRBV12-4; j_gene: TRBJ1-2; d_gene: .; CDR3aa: CASSLTGRGYTF; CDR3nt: TGTGCCAGCAGTTTGACAGGCCGGGGCTACACCTTC
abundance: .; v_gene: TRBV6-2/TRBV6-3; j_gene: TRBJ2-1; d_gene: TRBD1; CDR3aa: CASSLGGFVDEQFF; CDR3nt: TGTGCCAGCAGTCTAGGGGGCTTTGTAGATGAGCAGTTCTTC
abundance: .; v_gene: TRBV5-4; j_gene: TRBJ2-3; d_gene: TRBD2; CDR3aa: CASSLGLAGFLHTQYF; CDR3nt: TGTGCCAGCAGCTTGGGACTAGCGGGATTCCTTCATACGCAGTATTTT
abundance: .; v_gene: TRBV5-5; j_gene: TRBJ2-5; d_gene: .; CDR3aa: CASSLVGQQTQYF; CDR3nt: TGTGCCAGCAGCTTGGTTGGACAACAGACCCAGTACTTC
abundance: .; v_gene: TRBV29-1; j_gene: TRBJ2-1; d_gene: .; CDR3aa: CSVDEAGQRNEQFF; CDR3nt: TGCAGCGTTGACGAGGCGGGGCAACGAAATGAGCAGTTCTTC
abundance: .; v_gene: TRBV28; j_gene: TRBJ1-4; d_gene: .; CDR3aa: CASSLAEKLFF; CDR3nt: TGTGCCAGCAGTTTAGCGGAAAAACTGTTTTTT
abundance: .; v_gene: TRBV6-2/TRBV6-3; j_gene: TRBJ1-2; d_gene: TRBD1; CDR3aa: CASSYLLQGAGGYGYTF; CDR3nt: TGTGCCAGCAGTTACCTCCTACAGGGGGCCGGGGGCTATGGCTACACCTTC
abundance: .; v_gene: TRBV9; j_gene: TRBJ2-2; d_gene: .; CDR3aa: CASSISGLDTGELFF; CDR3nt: TGTGCCAGCAGCATTTCCGGTCTGGACACCGGGGAGCTGTTTTTT
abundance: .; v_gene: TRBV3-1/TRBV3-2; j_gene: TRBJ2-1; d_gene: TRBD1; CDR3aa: CASSPYFTGTGANNEQFF; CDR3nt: TGTGCCAGCAGCCCATATTTCACCGGGACAGGGGCCAACAATGAGCAGTTCTTC
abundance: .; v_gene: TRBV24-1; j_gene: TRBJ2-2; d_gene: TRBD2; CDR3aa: CATSGVTSGRAFNTGELFF; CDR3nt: TGTGCCACCAGTGGGGTGACTAGCGGGAGGGCCTTCAACACCGGGGAGCTGTTTTTT
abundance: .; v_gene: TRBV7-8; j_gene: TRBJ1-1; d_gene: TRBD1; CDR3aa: CASSLEPGQGLLEAFF; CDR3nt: TGTGCCAGCAGCTTAGAACCGGGACAGGGTTTACTTGAAGCTTTCTTT
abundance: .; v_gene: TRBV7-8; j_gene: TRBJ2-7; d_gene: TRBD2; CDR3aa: CASSRRPAGPYEQYF; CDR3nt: TGTGCCAGCAGTCGCCGGCCAGCGGGGCCCTACGAGCAGTACTTC
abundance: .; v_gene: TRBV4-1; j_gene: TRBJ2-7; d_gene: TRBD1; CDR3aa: CASSQRALTGGVDEQYF; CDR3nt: TGCGCCAGCAGCCAGAGGGCCTTAACAGGGGGCGTGGACGAGCAGTACTTC
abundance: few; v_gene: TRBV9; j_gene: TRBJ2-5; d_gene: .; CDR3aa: CASSVGGGSQETQYF; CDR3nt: TGTGCCAGCAGCGTGGGTGGAGGGTCCCAAGAGACCCAGTACTTC
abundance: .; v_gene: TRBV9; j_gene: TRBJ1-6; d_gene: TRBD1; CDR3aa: CASSATGGTGNSPLHF; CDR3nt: TGTGCCAGCAGCGCGACAGGGGGCACGGGGAATTCACCCCTCCACTTT
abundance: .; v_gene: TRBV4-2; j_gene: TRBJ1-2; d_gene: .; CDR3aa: CASSPAPTVGDNYGYTF; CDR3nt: TGTGCCAGCAGCCCCGCTCCCACGGTAGGGGATAACTATGGCTACACCTTC
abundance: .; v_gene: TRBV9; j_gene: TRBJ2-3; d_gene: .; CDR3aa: CASSGPIPTDTQYF; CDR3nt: TGTGCCAGCAGCGGCCCTATCCCCACAGATACGCAGTATTTT
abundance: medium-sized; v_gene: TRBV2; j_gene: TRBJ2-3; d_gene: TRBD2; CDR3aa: CASILGLENTDTQYF; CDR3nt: TGTGCCAGCATCTTGGGACTAGAAAACACAGATACGCAGTATTTT
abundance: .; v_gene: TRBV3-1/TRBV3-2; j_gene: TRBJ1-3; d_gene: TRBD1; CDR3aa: CASSQDPGTGGYGNTIYF; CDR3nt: TGTGCCAGCAGCCAAGATCCCGGGACAGGGGGGTATGGAAACACCATATATTTT
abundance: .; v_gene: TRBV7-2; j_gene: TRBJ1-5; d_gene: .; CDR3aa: CASSLIGFNQPQHF; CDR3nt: TGTGCCAGCAGCTTAATCGGGTTCAATCAGCCCCAGCATTTT
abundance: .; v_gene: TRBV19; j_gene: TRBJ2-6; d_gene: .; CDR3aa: CASSIVVSSGANVLTF; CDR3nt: TGTGCCAGTAGTATAGTCGTCTCCTCTGGGGCCAACGTCCTGACTTTC
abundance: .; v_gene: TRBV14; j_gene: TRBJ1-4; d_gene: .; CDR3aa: CASSQGRGPNEKLFF; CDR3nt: TGTGCCAGCAGCCAAGGGAGGGGCCCTAATGAAAAACTGTTTTTT
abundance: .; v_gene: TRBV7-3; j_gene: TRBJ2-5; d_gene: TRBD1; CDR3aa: CASSFGQGQETQYF; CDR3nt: TGTGCCAGCAGCTTCGGACAGGGCCAAGAGACCCAGTACTTC
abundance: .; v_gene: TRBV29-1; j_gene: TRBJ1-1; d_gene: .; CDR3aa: CSVVPRVNTEAFF; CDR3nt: TGCAGCGTTGTCCCACGGGTAAACACTGAAGCTTTCTTT
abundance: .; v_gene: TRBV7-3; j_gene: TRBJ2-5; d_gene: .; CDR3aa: CASSLLRGSGETQYF; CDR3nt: TGTGCCAGCAGCTTATTACGTGGGAGTGGGGAGACCCAGTACTTC
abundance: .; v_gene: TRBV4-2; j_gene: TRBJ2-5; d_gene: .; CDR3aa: CASGSRVSETQYF; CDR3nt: TGTGCCAGCGGATCCAGGGTATCGGAGACCCAGTACTTC
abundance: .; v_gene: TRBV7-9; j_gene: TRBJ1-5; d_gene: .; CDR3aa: CASSTSQGQPQHF; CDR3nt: TGTGCCAGCAGCACCTCCCAGGGTCAGCCCCAGCATTTT
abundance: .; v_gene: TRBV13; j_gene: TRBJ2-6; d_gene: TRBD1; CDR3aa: CASSSWTGSVRGANVLTF; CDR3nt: TGTGCCAGCAGCTCCTGGACAGGGTCCGTACGGGGGGCCAACGTCCTGACTTTC
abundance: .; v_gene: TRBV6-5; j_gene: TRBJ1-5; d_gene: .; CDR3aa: CASRDTLSNQPQHF; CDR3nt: TGTGCCAGCAGGGACACACTTAGCAATCAGCCCCAGCATTTT
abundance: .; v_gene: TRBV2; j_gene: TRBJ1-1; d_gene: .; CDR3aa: CASSPTPAGRGTEAFF; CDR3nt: TGTGCCAGCAGTCCTACCCCTGCGGGGCGCGGCACTGAAGCTTTCTTT
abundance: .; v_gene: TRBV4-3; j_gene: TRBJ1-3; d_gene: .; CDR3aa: CASSQDVLSSGNTIYF; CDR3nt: TGCGCCAGCAGCCAAGATGTTCTGTCCTCTGGAAACACCATATATTTT
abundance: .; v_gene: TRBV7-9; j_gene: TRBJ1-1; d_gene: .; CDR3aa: CASSFWQMNTEAFF; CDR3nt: TGTGCCAGCAGCTTTTGGCAGATGAACACTGAAGCTTTCTTT
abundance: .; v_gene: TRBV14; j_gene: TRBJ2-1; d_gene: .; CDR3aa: CASSQDYILSFSYNEQFF; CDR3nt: TGTGCCAGCAGCCAAGATTACATATTAAGTTTCTCCTACAATGAGCAGTTCTTC
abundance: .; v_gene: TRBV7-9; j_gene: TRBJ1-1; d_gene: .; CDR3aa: CASSVQGVNTEAFF; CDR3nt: TGTGCCAGCAGCGTACAGGGAGTGAACACTGAAGCTTTCTTT
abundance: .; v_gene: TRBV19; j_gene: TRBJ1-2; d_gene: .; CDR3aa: CASSIDNHGGQPWGYTF; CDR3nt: TGTGCCAGTAGTATAGATAACCACGGGGGGCAACCCTGGGGCTACACCTTC
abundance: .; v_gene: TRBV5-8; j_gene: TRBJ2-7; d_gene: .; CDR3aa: CASSLAGQSSYEQYF; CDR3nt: TGTGCCAGCAGCTTGGCCGGACAGAGCTCCTACGAGCAGTACTTC
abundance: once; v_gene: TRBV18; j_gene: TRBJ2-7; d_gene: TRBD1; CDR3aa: CASSHQPGQGAREQYF; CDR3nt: TGTGCCAGCTCACACCAACCGGGACAGGGGGCGCGGGAGCAGTACTTC
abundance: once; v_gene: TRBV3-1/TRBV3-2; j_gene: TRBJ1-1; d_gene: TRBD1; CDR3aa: CASSPQGALNTEAFF; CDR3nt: TGTGCCAGCAGCCCCCAGGGGGCTTTGAACACTGAAGCTTTCTTT
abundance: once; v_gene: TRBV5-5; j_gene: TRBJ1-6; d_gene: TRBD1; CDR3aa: CASSGPRGSYNSPLHF; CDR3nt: TGTGCCAGCAGCGGCCCCAGGGGGTCCTATAATTCACCCCTCCACTTT
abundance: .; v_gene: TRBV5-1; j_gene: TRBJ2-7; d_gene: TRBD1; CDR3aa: CASKGTGDIYEQYF; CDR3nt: TGCGCCAGCAAGGGGACAGGGGACATTTACGAGCAGTACTTC
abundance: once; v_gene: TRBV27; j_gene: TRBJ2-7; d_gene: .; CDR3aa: CANTPTWRNEQYF; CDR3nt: TGTGCCAACACCCCAACCTGGCGGAACGAGCAGTACTTC
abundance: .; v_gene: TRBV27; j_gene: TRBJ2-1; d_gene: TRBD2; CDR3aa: CASSLSKRLAGQEQFF; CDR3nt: TGTGCCAGCAGTTTATCGAAGAGACTAGCGGGACAAGAGCAGTTCTTC
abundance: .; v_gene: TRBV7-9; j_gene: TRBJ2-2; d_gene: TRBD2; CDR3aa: CASSSPYSGSSGELFF; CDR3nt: TGTGCCAGCAGCTCGCCGTACAGCGGGAGTTCCGGGGAGCTGTTTTTT
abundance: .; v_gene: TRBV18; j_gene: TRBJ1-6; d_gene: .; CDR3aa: CASSPDPGATPTLHF; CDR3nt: TGTGCCAGCTCACCAGACCCGGGAGCCACCCCCACCCTCCACTTT
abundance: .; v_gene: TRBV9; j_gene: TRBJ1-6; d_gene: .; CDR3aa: CASSVEAGNSPLHF; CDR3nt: TGTGCCAGCAGCGTAGAGGCAGGTAATTCACCCCTCCACTTT
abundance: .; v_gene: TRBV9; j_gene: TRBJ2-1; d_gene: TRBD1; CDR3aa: CASSTRQGRDEQFF; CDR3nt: TGTGCCAGCAGCACCCGACAGGGTAGGGATGAGCAGTTCTTC
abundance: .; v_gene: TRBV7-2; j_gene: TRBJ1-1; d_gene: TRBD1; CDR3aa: CASSLIRSTGEAFF; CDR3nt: TGTGCCAGCAGCTTAATCAGGTCGACAGGGGAAGCTTTCTTT
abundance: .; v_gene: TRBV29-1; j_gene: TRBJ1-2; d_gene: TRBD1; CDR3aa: CSAEDRAGYGYTF; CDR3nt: TGCAGCGCCGAAGACAGGGCCGGCTATGGCTACACCTTC